The 14 T cell receptor beta chains below were found in one sample sequenced in a study of neurological immune-mediated disorders. MiXCR was run by TCRdb on the 5' RACE reads, yielding one entry per CDR3 protein. The sample lists around 69,000 distinct CDR3 sequences; roughly a tenth were seen once. Time point given: longitudinal time-point 1 (baseline). Sequencing was performed on PBMCs. These receptors were collected from a man aged 30 to 45 in good health.

In this sample, this clonotype turned up many times. The chain employs TRBV29-1 and TRBJ2-7, with D hard to call. Germline values: CDR1 SQVTM, CDR2 ANQGSEA. V was cut by 4 bases and J by 7 bases, with 14 bases left in between. The CDR3 totals 12 residues. This CDR3 is CSVASVEMEQYF. The CDR3 DNA reads TGCAGCGTTGCCAGCGTGGAGATGGAGCAGTACTTC.

This clonotype was recorded a few times. The genes are TRBV11-2 and TRBJ1-2; TRBD1 might be the D (5 bases). Trimming stripped 2 bases from V and 7 bases from J, with 14 bases between. The CDR3 runs to 14 residues. The germline CDR1 and CDR2 sequences are SGHAT and FQNNGV. The CDR3 DNA reads as TGTGCCAGCAGCTTATATCGGGGGGATCCTGGCTACACCTTC. The encoded protein is CASSLYRGDPGYTF.

This clonotype was seen at least ten times. The chain uses TRBV27 and TRBJ2-7; TRBD1 matches 10 bases. The CDR3 has 13 residues. With V trimmed by 6 bases and J by 6 bases, 5 bases remained unmatched. Germline loops: CDR1 MNHEY, CDR2 SMNVEV (reference sequence). CDR3 protein: CASSLDRGREQYF. CDR3 bases: TGTGCCAGCAGCCTAGACAGGGGGCGCGAGCAGTACTTC.

This clonotype was detected ten times or more. This chain connects TRBV29-1 to TRBJ2-3; no clear D. Looked up from germline, CDR1 is SQVTM and CDR2 is ANQGSEA. V lost 3 bases, J lost 8 bases, and 6 bases lay in between. The CDR3 is made up of 10 amino acids. The chain's CDR3 is CSVDEGTQYF. CDR3 DNA sequence: TGCAGCGTTGACGAAGGTACGCAGTATTTT.

This clonotype showed up many times. The chain combines TRBV25-1 with TRBJ1-2; 11 bases map to TRBD1. Germline loops: CDR1 MGHDK, CDR2 SYGVNS. The CDR3 is 18 amino acids. The junction had 15 bases not matched to a gene; V was cut back by 5 bases and J by 4 bases. The CDR3 DNA reads TGTGCCAGCAGTCCCGGCCGGGACAGGGGGACCCGAGGCTATGGCTACACCTTC. It encodes CASSPGRDRGTRGYGYTF.

In this sample, this clonotype turned up many times. The CDR3 DNA reads TGTGCCAGCAGCTTAGCGAACAGCGCCGATTATGGCTACACCTTC. Amino acids: CASSLANSADYGYTF. The J gene is TRBJ1-2, the V gene TRBV7-9; no definite D call. The CDR3 length is 15 residues. Germline V CDR1 and CDR2: SEHNR, FQNEAQ (reference sequence). Trimming took 0 bases from V and 5 from J, leaving 13 bases between them.

This clonotype showed up just a few times. The chain employs TRBV20-1 and TRBJ2-7, with D perhaps TRBD1 (6 bases). Trimming cost V 4 bases and J 4 bases, with 14 bases left between them. Looked up from germline, CDR1 is DFQATT and CDR2 is SNEGSKA (reference sequence). CDR3 length: 13 amino acids. The CDR3 region is CSAKFRGYYEQYF. In DNA form, the CDR3 reads TGCAGTGCTAAATTTAGGGGGTATTACGAGCAGTACTTC.

This clonotype has a count of ten or more. The rearrangement links TRBV7-2 to TRBJ2-5, with 13 bases that match TRBD2. The V gene's germline CDR1 is SGHTA and CDR2 FQGNSA. The CDR3 loop spans 18 amino acids. The V gene end was trimmed by 5 bases and the J gene end by 4 bases; junction bases not matched to a gene: 13. The CDR3 coding sequence is TGTGCCAGCAGCCGAAAGACTAGCGGGAGGTGGGGCGGAGAGACCCAGTACTTC. It is translated as CASSRKTSGRWGGETQYF.

This clonotype was observed many times. J is TRBJ2-1 and V is TRBV2; 12 nucleotides line up with TRBD2. V trimming: 5 bases; J trimming: 7 bases; junction bases outside the gene matches: 6. CDR3 length: 15 residues. Germline lookup yields CDR1 SNHLY and CDR2 FYNNEI. CDR3 amino acids: CASSHLAGGWNEQFF. DNA for the CDR3: TGTGCCAGCAGTCATCTAGCGGGAGGGTGGAATGAGCAGTTCTTC.

Note on this clonotype: A clone one base away is much larger, so this may be a read error. The chain uses TRBV7-3 and TRBJ2-5; TRBD2 agrees at 8 bases. The CDR3 sequence is 15 residues long. Germline V gene data show CDR1 as SGHTA and CDR2 as FQGTGA. Here the CDR3 DNA reads TGTGCCAACAGCCTCTACCCGGGACTAGAAGAGACCCAGTACTTC. Its translation is CANSLYPGLEETQYF.

Ten or more counts support this clonotype. The chain carries TRBV3-1 and TRBJ2-5; 12 bases are a match to TRBD2. Germline values: CDR1 LGHDT, CDR2 YNNKEL (reference sequence). V lost 3 bases to trimming and J lost 4 bases; unmatched junction nucleotides: 6. The CDR3 covers 16 residues. CDR3 amino acids: CASSHSLAGGGETQYF. DNA for the CDR3: TGTGCCAGCAGCCATTCACTAGCGGGAGGAGGAGAGACCCAGTACTTC.

This clonotype was found many times. The rearrangement uses TRBV10-3 and TRBJ1-1; the D is unclear. The germline V gene has CDR1 ENHRY and CDR2 SYGVKD. CDR3 length: 12 amino acids. The V end was cut by 6 bases, the J end by 8 bases, with 13 bases between. CDR3 sequence reads: CAISEGRIEAFF. The CDR3 region has the DNA TGTGCCATCAGCGAAGGACGGATCGAAGCTTTCTTT.

The chain combines TRBV3-1 with TRBJ2-1; D gene uncertain. The CDR3 length is 13 residues. V lost 3 bases and J lost 7, with 10 bases in between. Germline loops: CDR1 LGHDT, CDR2 YNNKEL (reference sequence). The CDR3 DNA follows: TGTGCCAGCAGCCAGTTCGGACGGAATGAGCAGTTCTTC. Translating gives CASSQFGRNEQFF.

This clonotype was found many times. J is TRBJ2-7 and V is TRBV20-1; 8 bases align to TRBD1. Germline assignment: CDR1 DFQATT and CDR2 SNEGSKA (reference sequence). The CDR3 length is 15 residues. With 5 bases clipped from V and 6 bases from J, the junction kept 15 bases outside the gene matches. CDR3 coding DNA: TGCAGTGCTGAGAAATCCCAGGGGGCCCATGTCGAGCAGTACTTC. Translated: CSAEKSQGAHVEQYF.